These 8 T cell receptor beta chains were sequenced from one sample in a study of blood T cell repertoires in COVID-19 (dated by TCRdb to 2018 to 2020). Library generation was performed with the immunoSEQ multiplex PCR assay. TCRdb's version of the immuneACCESS table is confined to in-frame rearrangements and falls short of the full clone set. An unresolved V gene accounts for under half of the shortfall where checked; the remainder is of unknown origin. For this sample the table gives 50,000 to 65,000 clones, of which 88% were detected only once. The leading ten clones occupy approximately 4.3% of the sample. Material for sequencing was peripheral blood. These TCRs come from a man in his fifties or sixties with acute or convalescent COVID-19.

The chain links TRBV27 to TRBJ1-1; D is unclear. This CDR3 comprises 18 residues. The V gene's germline CDR1 is MNHEY and CDR2 SMNVEV (reference sequence). The ends were cut back, 0 bases at V and 1 base at J, with 18 bases in the middle. The chain's CDR3 is CASSLSVGSLPSNTEAFF. The CDR3 DNA reads as TGTGCCAGCAGTTTATCGGTGGGCAGTTTACCCTCGAACACTGAAGCTTTCTTT.

The rearrangement uses TRBV2 and TRBJ1-1; D remains ambiguous. V dropped 4 bases and J dropped 4 bases, with 16 bases sitting between them. CDR1 SNHLY and CDR2 FYNNEI come from the germline V gene. The CDR3 totals 15 residues. The CDR3 DNA sequence: TGTGCCAGCAGTGTTTACAGCGGCCGGGCCACTGAAGCTTTCTTT. It is translated as CASSVYSGRATEAFF.

The CDR3 reads CSVSTGGNEKLFF. In DNA form, the CDR3 reads TGCAGCGTTTCGACAGGGGGCAATGAAAAACTGTTTTTT. The V gene is TRBV29-1, the J gene TRBJ1-4, with TRBD1 identical over 10 bases. Per germline, CDR1 SQVTM and CDR2 ANQGSEA. The CDR3 is made up of 13 amino acids. With 5 bases clipped from V and 5 bases from J, the junction kept 2 bases outside the gene matches.

CDR3 DNA sequence: TGCGCCAGCATCCTGGACACGTCCGTTTCTGAAGCTTTCTTT. Its protein product is CASILDTSVSEAFF. The chain joins TRBV5-1 to TRBJ1-1, with D possibly being TRBD1 (5 bases). Germline loops: CDR1 SGHRS, CDR2 YFSETQ. Trimming took 6 bases from V and 6 from J, leaving 18 bases between them. The CDR3 consists of 14 residues.

The gene calls are TRBV5-1 and TRBJ2-6; TRBD1 agrees at 7 bases. CDR1 and CDR2 (germline): SGHRS, YFSETQ. The CDR3 totals 17 residues. V dropped 4 bases and J dropped 4; count of bases not matched to a gene: 11. The CDR3 DNA follows: TGCGCCAGCAGCGCCACCGGGACAGCCTTAGGGGCCAACGTCCTGACTTTC. This codes for CASSATGTALGANVLTF.

The chain has TRBV5-4 and TRBJ1-2; perhaps TRBD1 as D (6 bases). The V gene lost 4 bases and the J gene lost 3 bases, with 16 bases spanning the gap. This CDR3 spans 15 amino acids. Germline V gene data show CDR1 as SGHNT and CDR2 as YYREEE (reference sequence). CDR3: CASSPQSGADYGYTF. CDR3 DNA: TGTGCCAGCAGCCCCCAATCAGGGGCGGACTATGGCTACACCTTC.

The chain links TRBV2 to TRBJ2-7; TRBD1 matches 10 bases. V gave up 4 bases and J gave up 3 bases; unmatched junction bases: 3. Germline CDR1 reads SNHLY; CDR2 reads FYNNEI. CDR3 size: 14 residues. This chain's CDR3 is CASSGRTGGYEQYF. The CDR3 region has the DNA TGTGCCAGCAGTGGTAGGACAGGGGGCTACGAGCAGTACTTC.

This clone showed up just a few times. The V gene is TRBV19, the J gene TRBJ2-7; 7 bases agree with TRBD2. With V trimmed by 3 bases and J by 1 base, 9 bases remained unmatched. The CDR3 loop spans 16 amino acids. Germline V gene lookup returns CDR1 LNHDA and CDR2 SQIVND (reference sequence). In DNA form, the CDR3 reads TGTGCCAGTAGTATCTACGGGGAGGGGAGATCCTACGAGCAGTACTTC. Protein sequence: CASSIYGEGRSYEQYF.